Listed here are 4 T cell receptor beta chains from one sample, sequenced in a study of blood T cell repertoires in COVID-19. TCRdb's copy holds only in-frame clones and misses some; the assay was immunoSEQ multiplex PCR. The table has about 230,000 clones, over 70% seen once; the top ten hold 6% to 9.5%. Input material: peripheral blood. Receptor source: a woman older than 75 with acute or convalescent COVID-19.

This chain connects TRBV3-1 (or the pseudogene TRBV3-2) to TRBJ1-1; TRBD1 agrees at 7 bases. Germline V gene lookup returns CDR1 LGHDT and CDR2 YNNKEL (reference sequence). This CDR3 has 14 residues. V gave up 4 bases and J gave up 0 bases; unmatched junction bases: 2. CDR3 sequence reads: CASSRGQVNTEAFF. The CDR3 DNA reads TGTGCCAGCAGCCGCGGACAGGTGAACACTGAAGCTTTCTTT.

The chain recombines TRBV2 with TRBJ1-4; D is unresolved. The CDR3 runs 15 residues. V was cut by 1 base and J by 6 bases, with 12 bases left in between. CDR1 is SNHLY and CDR2 is FYNNEI in the germline V gene. The CDR3 sequence is CASSEGGGRDEKLFF. The CDR3 DNA follows: TGTGCCAGCAGTGAAGGGGGAGGACGGGATGAAAAACTGTTTTTT. Combining the CDR3 with reference TRBV2 and TRBJ1-4 gives the whole variable domain EPEVTQTPSHQVTQMGQEVILRCVPISNHLYFYWYRQILGQKVEFLVSFYNNEISEKSEIFDDQFSVERPDGSNFTLKIRSTKLEDSAMYFCASSEGGGRDEKLFFGSGTQLSVL.

V gene TRBV18 combines with J gene TRBJ2-7; D call uncertain. Trimming took 0 bases from V and 2 from J, leaving 8 bases between them. This CDR3 comprises 14 residues. Germline loops: CDR1 KGHSH, CDR2 LQKENI. The CDR3 loop reads CASSPPSDTYEQYF. The CDR3, as DNA: TGTGCCAGCTCACCACCGAGCGATACCTACGAGCAGTACTTC.

This clone was counted a single time. CDR3 amino acids: CASTGTGSAGELFF. The DNA of the CDR3 is TGTGCCAGCACCGGGACAGGGTCGGCCGGGGAGCTGTTTTTT. V usage is TRBV3-1 (or the pseudogene TRBV3-2) and J usage is TRBJ2-2, with 9 bases aligning to TRBD1. V was pared by 7 bases and J by 6 bases, with 6 bases of the junction left unmatched. CDR3 length: 14 residues. Germline values: CDR1 LGHDT, CDR2 YNNKEL (reference sequence).